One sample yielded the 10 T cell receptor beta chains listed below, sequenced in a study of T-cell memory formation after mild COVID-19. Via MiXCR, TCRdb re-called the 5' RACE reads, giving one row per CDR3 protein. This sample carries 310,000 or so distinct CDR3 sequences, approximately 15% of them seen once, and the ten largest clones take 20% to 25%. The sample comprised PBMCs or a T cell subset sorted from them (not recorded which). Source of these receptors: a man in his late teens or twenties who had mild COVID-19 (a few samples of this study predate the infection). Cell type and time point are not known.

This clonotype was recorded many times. CDR3 region: CSVEGMGWDTEAFF. Here the CDR3 DNA reads TGCAGCGTTGAAGGTATGGGATGGGACACTGAAGCTTTCTTT. The V gene is TRBV29-1, the J gene TRBJ1-1, with D uncertain. The germline V and J ends were trimmed by 1 base and 3 bases, with 12 bases remaining between them. The CDR3 has 14 amino acids. Germline values: CDR1 SQVTM, CDR2 ANQGSEA.

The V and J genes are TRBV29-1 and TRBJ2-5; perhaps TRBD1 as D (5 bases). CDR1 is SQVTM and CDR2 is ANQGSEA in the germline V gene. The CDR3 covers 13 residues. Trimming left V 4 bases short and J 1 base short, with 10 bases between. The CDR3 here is CSVATDAQETQYF. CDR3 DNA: TGCAGCGTTGCGACAGACGCCCAAGAGACCCAGTACTTC.

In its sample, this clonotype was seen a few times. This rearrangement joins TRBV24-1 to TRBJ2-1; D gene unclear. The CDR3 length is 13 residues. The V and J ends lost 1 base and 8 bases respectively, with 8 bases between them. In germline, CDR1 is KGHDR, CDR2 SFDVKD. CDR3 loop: CATSDLSSYEQFF. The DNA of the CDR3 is TGTGCCACCAGTGATTTATCGAGCTATGAGCAGTTCTTC.

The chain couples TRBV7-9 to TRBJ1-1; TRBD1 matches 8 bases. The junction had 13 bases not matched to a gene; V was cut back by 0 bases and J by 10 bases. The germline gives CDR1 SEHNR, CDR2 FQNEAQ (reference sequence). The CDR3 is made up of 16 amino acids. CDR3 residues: CASSLAGDRTPRGAFF. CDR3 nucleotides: TGTGCCAGCAGCTTAGCGGGGGACAGGACACCGAGGGGAGCTTTCTTT.

The CDR3, as DNA: TGCGCCAGCAGCCAAGATTGGGGGACAGGGGGCAGGGAGCAGTTCTTC. Translation gives CASSQDWGTGGREQFF. J is TRBJ2-1 and V is TRBV4-3; 12 nucleotides agree with TRBD1. J was trimmed by 10 bases and V by 0 bases; bases with no gene match: 7. CDR1 is LGHNA, CDR2 YSLEER, per germline. The CDR3 totals 16 residues.

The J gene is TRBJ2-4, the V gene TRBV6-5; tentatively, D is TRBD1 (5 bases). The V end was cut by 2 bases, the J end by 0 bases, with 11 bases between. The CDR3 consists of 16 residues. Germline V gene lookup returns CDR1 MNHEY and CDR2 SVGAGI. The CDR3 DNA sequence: TGTGCCAGCAGTTACGGGGCAGACATAGCCAAAAACATTCAGTACTTC. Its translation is CASSYGADIAKNIQYF.

CDR3 DNA: TGCGCCAGCAGCCTGCTAGGCTTAGGGGTTCAGCCCCAGCATTTT. Amino acids: CASSLLGLGVQPQHF. The chain couples TRBV4-1 to TRBJ1-5, with D tentatively TRBD1 (5 bases). Between the trimmed V and J ends, which lost 4 bases and 6 bases, there was a span of 16 bases. CDR1 MGHRA and CDR2 YSYEKL come from the germline V gene. The CDR3 covers 15 residues.

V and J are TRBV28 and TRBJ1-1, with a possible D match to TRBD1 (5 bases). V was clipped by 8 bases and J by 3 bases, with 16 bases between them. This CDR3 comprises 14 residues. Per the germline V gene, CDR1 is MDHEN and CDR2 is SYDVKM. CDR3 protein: CASVPMGTYTEAFF. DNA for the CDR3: TGTGCCAGCGTCCCCATGGGGACTTACACTGAAGCTTTCTTT.

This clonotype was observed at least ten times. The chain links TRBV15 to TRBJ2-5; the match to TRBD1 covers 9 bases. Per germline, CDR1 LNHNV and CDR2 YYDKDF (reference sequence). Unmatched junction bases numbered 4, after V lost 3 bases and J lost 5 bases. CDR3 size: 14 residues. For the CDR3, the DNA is TGTGCCACCAGCAGTACAGGGGGCTGGGAGACCCAGTACTTC. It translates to CATSSTGGWETQYF.

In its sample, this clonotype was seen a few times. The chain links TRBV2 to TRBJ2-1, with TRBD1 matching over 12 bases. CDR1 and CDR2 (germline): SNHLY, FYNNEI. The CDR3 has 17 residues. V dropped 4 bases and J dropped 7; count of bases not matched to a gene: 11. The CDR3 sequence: CASSVGTGGNRENEQFF. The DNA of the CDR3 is TGTGCCAGCAGTGTCGGGACAGGGGGCAATAGGGAGAATGAGCAGTTCTTC.